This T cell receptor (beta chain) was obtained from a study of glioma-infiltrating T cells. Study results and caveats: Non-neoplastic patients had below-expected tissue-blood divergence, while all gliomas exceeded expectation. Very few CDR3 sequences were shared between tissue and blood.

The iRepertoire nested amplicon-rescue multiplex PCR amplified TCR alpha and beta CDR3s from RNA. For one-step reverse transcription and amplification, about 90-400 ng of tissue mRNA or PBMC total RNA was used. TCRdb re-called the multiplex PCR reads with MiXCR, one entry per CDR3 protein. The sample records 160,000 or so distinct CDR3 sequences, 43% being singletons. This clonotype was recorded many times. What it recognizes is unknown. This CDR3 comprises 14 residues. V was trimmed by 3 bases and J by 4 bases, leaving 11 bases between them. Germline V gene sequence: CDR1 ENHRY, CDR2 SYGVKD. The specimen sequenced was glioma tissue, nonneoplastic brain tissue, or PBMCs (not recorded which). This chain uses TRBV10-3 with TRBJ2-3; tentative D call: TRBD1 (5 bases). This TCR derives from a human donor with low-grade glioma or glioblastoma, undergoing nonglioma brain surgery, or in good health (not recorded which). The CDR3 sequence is CAISDRQGPDTQYF. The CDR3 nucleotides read TGTGCCATCAGTGATAGGCAGGGCCCAGATACGCAGTATTTT.